This T cell receptor (beta chain) appears in the sequencing data of a study of T-cell reconstitution after alpha-beta-depleted transplantation in children. Study-wide results and caveats: The main origin of T-cell counts and diversity one year after transplant was newly produced T cells. Roughly two months post-transplant, alpha-beta T cells reportedly originated from several hundred graft clones that had expanded. Diversity of TCRbeta at day 60 was high in some patients, arising from surviving recipient T cells and thymic progenitors.

V was pared by 3 bases and J by 7 bases, with 8 bases of the junction left unmatched. The germline gives CDR1 DFQATT, CDR2 SNEGSKA (reference sequence). The CDR3 is 16 residues long. Comment on this clonotype: Antigen specificity is unknown.

Unique molecular identifiers were used in preparing the TCRbeta library. TCRdb re-called the PCR reads through MiXCR, storing one row per CDR3 protein. In the table there are 700,000 to 950,000 distinct CDR3 sequences, roughly 15% of which are singletons. The sample here was PBMCs, mostly from graft donor cells, taken 360 days after TCRalphabeta/CD19-depleted stem cell transplant. The sequence came from a male patient between 10 and 17 years old who had a stem cell transplant for acute lymphoblastic leukemia, so the T cells may come from the graft donor. This chain uses TRBV20-1 with TRBJ2-1, with TRBD2 identical over 14 bases. The CDR3 sequence is CSASPAGLAGVNEQFF. CDR3 nucleotide sequence: TGCAGTGCTAGTCCTGCGGGACTAGCGGGAGTAAATGAGCAGTTCTTC.